This passage covers 27 T cell receptor beta chains from one sample sequenced in a study of blood T cell repertoires in COVID-19. Sequenced by immunoSEQ multiplex PCR; TCRdb stores in-frame clones only, minus some. This repertoire shows about 74,000 clones, almost 90% found once; its top ten account for around 4.8%. Specimen: peripheral blood. All receptors derive from a woman older than 75 with acute or convalescent COVID-19.

The chain is built from TRBV19 and TRBJ1-1, with 7 bases fitting TRBD1. Germline-derived CDR1 and CDR2 are LNHDA and SQIVND (reference sequence). The length of the CDR3 is 12 residues. V shed 5 bases and J 8 bases; nucleotides not matched to a gene: 5. The CDR3 here is CASSPQQGEAFF. The CDR3 coding sequence is TGTGCCAGTAGTCCCCAACAGGGGGAAGCTTTCTTT. Filled out from reference TRBV19 and TRBJ1-1, the complete variable domain reads DGGITQSPKYLFRKEGQNVTLSCEQNLNHDAMYWYRQDPGQGLRLIYYSQIVNDFQKGDIAEGYSVSREKKESFPLTVTSAQKNPTAFYLCASSPQQGEAFFGQGTRLTVV.

The gene calls are TRBV7-2 and TRBJ2-1, with D unresolved. This CDR3 contains 13 residues. Trimming took off 4 bases at V and 0 bases at J, with 4 bases between the two ends. Per the germline V gene, CDR1 is SGHTA and CDR2 is FQGNSA. DNA for the CDR3: TGTGCCAGCAGCTCGAGCTCCTACAATGAGCAGTTCTTC. It is translated as CASSSSSYNEQFF.

This clone was seen a few times. This chain uses TRBV27 with TRBJ2-7; the match to TRBD2 covers 7 bases. This CDR3 contains 15 residues. Germline trimming cut 2 bases from V and 3 bases from J; bases unmatched to any gene: 7. The germline V gene has CDR1 MNHEY and CDR2 SMNVEV (reference sequence). CDR3 DNA sequence: TGTGCCAGCAGTTTAAGGGCTAGCGGAGACTACGAGCAGTACTTC. It codes for CASSLRASGDYEQYF.

The V gene is TRBV9, the J gene TRBJ1-4; a possible D gene is TRBD1 (5 bases). The germline CDR1 and CDR2 sequences are SGDLS and YYNGEE. V lost 5 bases and J lost 13, with 12 bases in between. The CDR3 covers 11 residues. CDR3 region: CASRRTGLLFF. CDR3 DNA: TGTGCCAGCAGACGAACAGGTTTACTGTTTTTT.

The chain combines TRBV19 with TRBJ1-2, with D perhaps matching TRBD1 (6 bases). This CDR3 is built from 16 residues. V shed 5 bases and J shed 6 bases, with 22 bases lying between them. Germline values: CDR1 LNHDA, CDR2 SQIVND (reference sequence). CDR3 coding DNA: TGTGCCAGTAGTGGACGCAACAGGGTTTCACAGGATGGCTACACCTTC. Its translation is CASSGRNRVSQDGYTF.

The J gene is TRBJ2-7, the V gene TRBV20-1; TRBD1 might be the D (5 bases). Germline V gives CDR1 DFQATT, CDR2 SNEGSKA (reference sequence). The CDR3 has 11 amino acids. Trimming shortened V by 3 bases and J by 5 bases, and 8 bases separated the two germline ends. The CDR3 region has the DNA TGCAGTGCTAGTGTAGGGGACGAGCAGTACTTC. It encodes CSASVGDEQYF.

The chain combines TRBV6-1 with TRBJ1-6; D ambiguous. V shed 1 base and J shed 4 bases, with 8 bases lying between them. This CDR3 is built from 15 residues. The germline gives CDR1 MNHNS, CDR2 SASEGT. The CDR3, as DNA: TGTGCCAGCAGTGAAGAGGGAGGGTATAATTCACCCCTCCACTTT. It is translated as CASSEEGGYNSPLHF.

The chain has TRBV7-6 and TRBJ2-2, with D possibly being TRBD2 (6 bases). Trimming left V 1 base short and J 1 base short, with 10 bases between. The CDR3 extends over 16 amino acids. The germline V gene has CDR1 SGHVS and CDR2 FNYEAQ. CDR3 nucleotides: TGTGCCAGCAGCTTAGGGGGTAGCGGGAACACCGGGGAGCTGTTTTTT. The encoded protein is CASSLGGSGNTGELFF.

This rearrangement joins TRBV11-3 to TRBJ2-1; the match to TRBD2 covers 11 bases. CDR3 length: 17 amino acids. With 1 base clipped from V and 6 bases from J, the junction kept 8 bases outside the gene matches. Germline V gives CDR1 SGHNT, CDR2 YENEEA. The CDR3 DNA is TGTGCCAGCAGCTTAGGGGCGACTAGCGGGGCTACCAATGAGCAGTTCTTC. Its protein is CASSLGATSGATNEQFF.

This clone was counted once. This chain joins TRBV5-1 and TRBJ2-1, with D uncertain. Germline V gene data show CDR1 as SGHRS and CDR2 as YFSETQ. V was trimmed by 3 bases and J by 4 bases, leaving 11 bases between them. The CDR3 loop spans 14 amino acids. The CDR3 spells CASSSDILYNEQFF. The CDR3 bases are TGCGCCAGCAGCTCTGACATTCTATACAATGAGCAGTTCTTC.

The rearrangement joins TRBV3-1 (or the pseudogene TRBV3-2) to TRBJ2-3; 16 bases line up with TRBD2. After removal of 0 bases from V and 4 bases from J, the junction contained 4 bases not matched to a gene. Germline values: CDR1 LGHDT, CDR2 YNNKEL (reference sequence). The CDR3 loop spans 18 amino acids. CDR3 amino acids: CASSQDWGLAGGADTQYF. The CDR3 region has the DNA TGTGCCAGCAGCCAAGATTGGGGACTAGCGGGGGGGGCAGATACGCAGTATTTT.

V gene TRBV5-8 combines with J gene TRBJ2-3; TRBD1 aligns across 7 bases. The V segment lost 5 bases and the J segment 3 bases; nucleotides outside the gene matches: 6. The CDR3 consists of 14 residues. Germline CDR1 reads SGHTS; CDR2 reads YDEGEE. CDR3 region: CASSRGQETDTQYF. CDR3 in DNA: TGTGCCAGCAGTCGCGGACAGGAGACAGATACGCAGTATTTT.

This chain connects TRBV7-3 to TRBJ2-1, with 7 bases that match TRBD2. This CDR3 is 15 amino acids long. The V gene end was trimmed by 5 bases and the J gene end by 5 bases; junction bases not matched to a gene: 9. CDR1 is SGHTA and CDR2 is FQGTGA in the germline V gene. CDR3 sequence: CASSIAGGGNNEQFF. The CDR3 DNA reads as TGTGCCAGCAGCATAGCGGGTGGAGGGAACAATGAGCAGTTCTTC.

This chain links TRBV6-5 with TRBJ1-1; 7 positions match TRBD1. The junction had 3 bases not matched to a gene; V was cut back by 2 bases and J by 3 bases. CDR1 and CDR2 (germline): MNHEY, SVGAGI. The CDR3 is 14 amino acids. CDR3 region: CASSYRQGYTEAFF. The CDR3 region has the DNA TGTGCCAGCAGTTACAGACAGGGTTACACTGAAGCTTTCTTT.

V is TRBV10-1 and J is TRBJ2-3, with TRBD2 matching 7 bases. This CDR3 spans 14 amino acids. The germline V gene encodes CDR1 WNHNN and CDR2 SYGVQD (reference sequence). Trimming took 3 bases from V and 0 from J; bases not matched to a gene: 0. For the CDR3, the DNA is TGCGCCAGCAGTGACGGGGGGAGCACAGATACGCAGTATTTT. As protein: CASSDGGSTDTQYF.

For the CDR3, the DNA is TGTGCCAGCAGCAACAGGGTAACCGGGGAGCTGTTTTTT. This translates into CASSNRVTGELFF. The chain employs TRBV14 and TRBJ2-2; TRBD1 is a possible D gene (6 bases). V was pared by 5 bases and J by 5 bases, with 9 bases between. The length of the CDR3 is 13 residues. From germline, CDR1 is SGHDN and CDR2 FVKESK.

Of note for this clone: Mismatch with germline at one junction end may stem from a read error. The gene calls are TRBV5-1 and TRBJ1-2, with 7 bases fitting TRBD1. The CDR3 loop spans 13 amino acids. The germline CDR1 and CDR2 sequences are SGHRS and YFSETQ. CDR3 residues: CASSPGQVPPEAF. CDR3 DNA: TGCGCCAGCAGCCCCGGACAGGTACCTCCGGAGGCCTTC.

The chain joins TRBV19 to TRBJ2-2, with TRBD1 identical over 10 bases. CDR1 is LNHDA, CDR2 SQIVND, per germline (reference sequence). The CDR3 contains 15 residues. Trimming cost V 10 bases and J 2 bases; bases outside gene matches: 7. CDR3 coding DNA: TGTGCCACCATCCGGGACAGGGGAAACACCGGGGAGCTGTTTTTT. Its protein is CATIRDRGNTGELFF.

This rearrangement joins TRBV2 to TRBJ2-1, with D perhaps matching TRBD2 (7 bases). The length of the CDR3 is 15 residues. V lost 7 bases, J lost 0 bases, and 13 bases lay in between. CDR1 is SNHLY and CDR2 is FYNNEI in the germline V gene. As DNA, the CDR3 is TGTGCCAGCATGGGGAGGGGGAGCTCCTACAATGAGCAGTTCTTC. This gives the protein CASMGRGSSYNEQFF.

CDR3 bases: TGTGCCAGCAGCCCGTTAGGAGGCACAGATACGCAGTATTTT. This sequence encodes CASSPLGGTDTQYF. The chain has TRBV14 and TRBJ2-3; D gene unclear. CDR3 length: 14 residues. Germline CDR1 SGHDN, CDR2 FVKESK. V was cut by 4 bases and J by 1 base, with 9 bases left in between.

The chain uses TRBV3-1 (or the pseudogene TRBV3-2) and TRBJ2-5, with a weak D call TRBD1 (5 bases). V dropped 1 base and J dropped 3 bases, with 9 bases sitting between them. The CDR3 has 14 residues. Germline V gene data show CDR1 as LGHDT and CDR2 as YNNKEL (reference sequence). CDR3: CASSQGTFKETQYF. In DNA, the CDR3 is TGTGCCAGCAGCCAAGGGACATTCAAAGAGACCCAGTACTTC.

The chain uses TRBV28 and TRBJ1-6; 9 bases match TRBD1. With V trimmed by 5 bases and J by 15 bases, 20 bases remained unmatched. In germline, CDR1 is MDHEN, CDR2 SYDVKM. This CDR3 is 17 amino acids long. The CDR3, as DNA: TGTGCCAGCAGTCTAAAGGGTGCGGACAGGGGCCTGATCCTCCTCCACTTT. Its protein product is CASSLKGADRGLILLHF.

Here the CDR3 reads CASSLRGQGHNEAFF. The CDR3, as DNA: TGTGCCAGTAGTCTCCGGGGACAGGGGCACAATGAAGCTTTCTTT. V usage is TRBV19 and J usage is TRBJ1-1, with 10 bases matching TRBD1. After removal of 5 bases from V and 7 bases from J, the junction contained 10 bases not matched to a gene. The germline CDR1 and CDR2 sequences are LNHDA and SQIVND (reference sequence). CDR3 length: 15 amino acids.

This rearrangement joins TRBV5-4 to TRBJ2-7; possible D gene TRBD2, 6 bases. Per the germline V gene, CDR1 is SGHNT and CDR2 is YYREEE (reference sequence). V lost 2 bases and J 3 bases, leaving 12 bases between the germline ends. This CDR3 is built from 14 residues. The CDR3 sequence: CASSFGQGGYEQYF. CDR3 in DNA: TGTGCCAGCAGCTTCGGTCAGGGAGGCTACGAGCAGTACTTC.

The chain is built from TRBV5-1 and TRBJ1-2; TRBD1 matches 7 bases. V was pared by 4 bases and J by 6 bases, with 12 bases of the junction left unmatched. Germline lookup yields CDR1 SGHRS and CDR2 YFSETQ. The CDR3 covers 15 residues. In DNA, the CDR3 is TGCGCCAGCAGCCTAGGACAGGTTCTGGGAAATGGCTACACCTTC. This gives the protein CASSLGQVLGNGYTF. Full variable domain (missing parts from reference TRBV5-1 and TRBJ1-2): KAGVTQTPRYLIKTRGQQVTLSCSPISGHRSVSWYQQTPGQGLQFLFEYFSETQRNKGNFPGRFSGRQFSNSRSEMNVSTLELGDSALYLCASSLGQVLGNGYTFGSGTRLTVV.

The chain has TRBV3-1 (or the pseudogene TRBV3-2) and TRBJ2-5, with 9 positions matching TRBD2. There are 15 residues in the CDR3. V gave up 3 bases and J gave up 7 bases; unmatched junction bases: 9. In germline, CDR1 is LGHDT, CDR2 YNNKEL (reference sequence). The CDR3 spells CASSQAGLAGGTQYF. CDR3 DNA sequence: TGTGCCAGCAGCCAGGCGGGACTAGCAGGGGGGACCCAGTACTTC.

The chain carries TRBV19 and TRBJ2-1; the match to TRBD2 covers 9 bases. Germline-derived CDR1 and CDR2 are LNHDA and SQIVND (reference sequence). The CDR3 extends over 12 amino acids. The V segment lost 10 bases and the J segment 12 bases; nucleotides outside the gene matches: 10. DNA of the CDR3: TGTGCCACCGCGGGGACTAGCAGGAGGCAGTTCTTC. It codes for CATAGTSRRQFF.